This passage covers 19 T cell receptor beta chains from one sample sequenced in a study of beta chain features in type 1 diabetes. Of the isolated RNA, all was reverse transcribed, and so the sequenced material was expressed TCRB transcripts. Profiling relied on immunoSEQ multiplex PCR, and the TCRdb table lists in-frame clones only, not all of them. The sample has some 150,000 clones, approximately 52% seen once. The sequenced sample was Tregs from blood. These receptors all stem from a young man in good health.

V gene TRBV6-1 combines with J gene TRBJ1-2, with D possibly TRBD1 on 5 matching bases. The CDR3 runs to 12 residues. V was trimmed by 6 bases and J by 7 bases, leaving 12 bases between them. Germline assignment: CDR1 MNHNS and CDR2 SASEGT. The CDR3 DNA reads TGTGCCAGCAGACAGACAGCGATTGGCTACACCTTC. Translated, it gives CASRQTAIGYTF.

The chain links TRBV25-1 to TRBJ2-3, with 7 bases fitting TRBD2. Germline V CDR1 and CDR2: MGHDK, SYGVNS. The CDR3 consists of 13 residues. V dropped 1 base and J dropped 10; count of bases not matched to a gene: 5. The CDR3 nucleotides are TGTGCCAGCAGTGAATGGGCGGGAGTATCGCAGTATTTT. It encodes CASSEWAGVSQYF.

J is TRBJ2-2 and V is TRBV5-5, with 7 bases matching TRBD2. With V trimmed by 0 bases and J by 0 bases, 5 bases remained unmatched. Per the germline V gene, CDR1 is SGHKS and CDR2 is YYEKEE (reference sequence). The CDR3 runs to 17 residues. The CDR3 protein is CASSLAAGRANTGELFF. The CDR3 bases are TGTGCCAGCAGCTTGGCGGCAGGGAGGGCGAACACCGGGGAGCTGTTTTTT.

V gene TRBV28 combines with J gene TRBJ1-3, with 7 nucleotides matching TRBD1. Germline assignment: CDR1 MDHEN and CDR2 SYDVKM. The V and J ends lost 11 bases and 0 bases, in that order; junction bases with no gene match: 10. The CDR3 sequence is 15 residues long. CDR3 in amino acids: CAAQGGLSSGNTIYF. The CDR3 nucleotides are TGTGCCGCCCAGGGGGGCCTAAGCTCTGGAAACACCATATATTTT.

The chain carries TRBV7-8 and TRBJ2-2, with a possible D match to TRBD1 (6 bases). This CDR3 is 15 amino acids long. V was trimmed by 2 bases and J by 3 bases, leaving 10 bases between them. Germline loops: CDR1 SGHVS, CDR2 FQNEAQ. Here the CDR3 reads CASSLKQGHTGELFF. In DNA form, the CDR3 reads TGTGCCAGCAGCTTAAAGCAGGGGCACACCGGGGAGCTGTTTTTT.

This clone was picked up a small number of times. CDR3 sequence (DNA): TGTGCCTGGAGTCGGAATTCACCCCTCCACTTT. Its translation is CAWSRNSPLHF. The rearrangement uses TRBV30 and TRBJ1-6; D is unclear. The CDR3 is 11 amino acids. Germline CDR1 GTSNPN, CDR2 SVGIG (reference sequence). The germline V and J ends were trimmed by 2 bases and 7 bases, with 3 bases remaining between them.

The DNA for the CDR3 is TGTGCCAGTAGTAGCTTCGGACAGAGGAACACTGAAGCTTTCTTT. Translation gives CASSSFGQRNTEAFF. The chain joins TRBV19 to TRBJ1-1; perhaps TRBD1 as D (6 bases). The CDR3 is made up of 15 amino acids. Germline V gene data show CDR1 as LNHDA and CDR2 as SQIVND (reference sequence). Trimming left V 4 bases short and J 1 base short, with 13 bases between.

The gene calls are TRBV6-4 and TRBJ1-1, with 7 positions matching TRBD1. CDR1 and CDR2 (germline): MRHNA, SNTAGT. The V gene end was trimmed by 2 bases and the J gene end by 0 bases; junction bases not matched to a gene: 3. The CDR3 extends over 15 amino acids. The CDR3 protein is CASSDDRAMNTEAFF. CDR3 sequence (DNA): TGTGCCAGCAGTGACGACAGGGCAATGAACACTGAAGCTTTCTTT.

The chain combines TRBV21-1 with TRBJ2-5; no DNA check was done on the table's D call, TRBD2. TRBV21-1 corresponds to a pseudogene. The CDR3 loop spans 17 amino acids. CDR3 in DNA: TGTGCCAGCAGCAAGAGGACTAGCGGGAGGGTCCAAGAGACCCAGTACTTC. Translating gives CASSKRTSGRVQETQYF.

The rearrangement uses TRBV9 and TRBJ2-3; TRBD1 matches 10 bases. Germline CDR1 is SGDLS and CDR2 is YYNGEE. This CDR3 comprises 14 residues. The junction had 9 bases not matched to a gene; V was cut back by 3 bases and J by 11 bases. DNA for the CDR3: TGTGCCAGCAGCGACCGGGACAGGGGCCGCAAGCAGTATTTT. Translation gives CASSDRDRGRKQYF.

This clone came up a few times. The V gene is TRBV5-1, the J gene TRBJ2-3; 14 bases fit TRBD2. V trimming: 4 bases; J trimming: 7 bases; junction bases outside the gene matches: 8. Germline lookup yields CDR1 SGHRS and CDR2 YFSETQ. The length of the CDR3 is 16 residues. CDR3 loop: CASSVPGLAGANTQYF. The CDR3 DNA sequence: TGCGCCAGCAGCGTCCCGGGACTAGCGGGAGCGAATACGCAGTATTTT.

The V gene is TRBV10-3, the J gene TRBJ1-2; TRBD1 agrees at 8 bases. Germline V CDR1 and CDR2: ENHRY, SYGVKD. The CDR3 consists of 14 residues. The ends lost 10 bases at V and 4 bases at J; junction bases unmatched: 11. This chain's CDR3 is CATQRGGQAYGYTF. CDR3 in DNA: TGTGCCACACAGCGGGGGGGACAGGCCTATGGCTACACCTTC.

CDR3 sequence (DNA): TGTGCCAGCAGTTTGTATATGAACACTGAAGCTTTCTTT. This translates into CASSLYMNTEAFF. The V gene is TRBV27, the J gene TRBJ1-1; D remains ambiguous. Per germline, CDR1 MNHEY and CDR2 SMNVEV (reference sequence). The CDR3 has 13 amino acids. V gave up 3 bases and J gave up 0 bases, with 5 bases separating them.

The J gene is TRBJ1-5, the V gene TRBV19; 9 bases agree with TRBD1. Germline-derived CDR1 and CDR2 are LNHDA and SQIVND (reference sequence). The CDR3 is made up of 14 amino acids. V trimming: 7 bases; J trimming: 4 bases; junction bases outside the gene matches: 5. CDR3 DNA sequence: TGTGCCAGTATTAAGACAGGGGGGAATCAGCCCCAGCATTTT. Amino acids: CASIKTGGNQPQHF.

This clone has a single count. CDR3 coding DNA: TGCGCCAGCAGCCGCCAGGGGGGCGCGGCAGATACGCAGTATTTT. Translated: CASSRQGGAADTQYF. The chain couples TRBV5-1 to TRBJ2-3; possibly TRBD1 for D (7 bases). The CDR3 loop spans 15 amino acids. CDR1 SGHRS and CDR2 YFSETQ come from the germline V gene. V was shortened by 4 bases and J by 4 bases, with 16 bases between the two germline ends.

The chain has TRBV6-5 and TRBJ1-2; 7 bases line up with TRBD1. V dropped 2 bases and J dropped 8; count of bases not matched to a gene: 5. The CDR3 is 13 residues long. CDR1 is MNHEY, CDR2 SVGAGI, per germline. The CDR3 DNA sequence: TGTGCCAGCAGTTACGGCAGGGGGGTGGGCTACACCTTC. The encoded protein is CASSYGRGVGYTF.

The count of this clone is one. The chain has TRBV28 and TRBJ2-5; tentatively, D is TRBD1 (6 bases). Germline V gives CDR1 MDHEN, CDR2 SYDVKM. Trimming shortened V by 3 bases and J by 3 bases, and 11 bases separated the two germline ends. This CDR3 has 14 residues. The CDR3 DNA follows: TGTGCCAGCAGTTTCACAGGGATAGAAGAGACCCAGTACTTC. It encodes CASSFTGIEETQYF.

The chain couples TRBV10-3 to TRBJ1-5; possibly TRBD1 for D (6 bases). The V gene's germline CDR1 is ENHRY and CDR2 SYGVKD. The CDR3 contains 13 residues. V gave up 5 bases and J gave up 5 bases, with 10 bases separating them. CDR3 sequence reads: CAISYRQDQPQHF. For the CDR3, the DNA is TGTGCCATCAGTTATCGACAGGATCAGCCCCAGCATTTT.

The chain joins TRBV28 to TRBJ1-5; 7 bases map to TRBD1. V trimming: 6 bases; J trimming: 0 bases; junction bases outside the gene matches: 8. Germline CDR1 and CDR2: MDHEN and SYDVKM. This CDR3 has 16 residues. The CDR3 sequence is CASRTQGQNSNQPQHF. CDR3 sequence (DNA): TGTGCCAGCAGGACCCAGGGACAGAATAGCAATCAGCCCCAGCATTTT. Variable domain in full (rest from reference TRBV28 and TRBJ1-5): DVKVTQSSRYLVKRTGEKVFLECVQDMDHENMFWYRQDPGLGLRLIYFSYDVKMKEKGDIPEGYSVSREKKERFSLILESASTNQTSMYLCASRTQGQNSNQPQHFGDGTRLSIL.